This TCR beta chain appears in the sequencing data of a study of beta chain features in type 1 diabetes. Study background: There was similarity between patients and healthy donors in age, gender and cell yields. Study results and caveats: VDJ junctions in type 1 diabetes patients carried more deletions and fewer insertions. TCRB CDR3 length was moderately but significantly reduced in all four CD4+ subsets of Type 1 diabetes patients.

Losses at the gene ends were 4 bases for V and 4 bases for J; bases not matched to a gene: 3. Germline V lookup: CDR1 SEHNR, CDR2 FQNEAQ (reference sequence). CDR3 size: 14 residues. Comments on this clone: Its antigen is currently unknown.

Researchers reported sorting CD4+ naive, central memory, regulatory and stem cell-like memory cells via CD45RO/CCR7/CD25/CD127/CD95/CD27. Expressed TCRB transcripts were sequenced because the entire RNA isolate underwent reverse transcription. Clones were sequenced by immunoSEQ multiplex PCR, and TCRdb holds only the in-frame ones, with some missing. The repertoire has 600,000 or so clones, around 12% of them found once; the top ten carry approximately 0.11%. The rearrangement uses TRBV7-9 and TRBJ1-2; 10 nucleotides line up with TRBD1. Sequences were obtained from naive CD4+ T cells from blood. This receptor was obtained from a man younger than 45 with type 1 diabetes. In nucleotides, the CDR3 is TGTGCCAGCAGCTCCCGGACAGGGGGCTATGGCTACACCTTC. Translating gives CASSSRTGGYGYTF.